This note documents a single T cell receptor (beta chain) sequence. Its target is unknown. One entry per CDR3 protein results from TCRdb running MiXCR on the RT-PCR reads. The table records 650,000 or so distinct CDR3 sequences, around 13% of them present only once. The source of the sample is a study of response to subunit inactivated influenza vaccine. Study outcomes and limitations: Authors suggested that a seasonal influenza vaccination recruits few new T cells each time.

This CDR3 comprises 11 residues. The germline CDR1 and CDR2 sequences are SNHLY and FYNNEI. V lost 6 bases, J lost 6 bases, and 5 bases lay in between. The sequences come from PBMCs from blood, collected around 14 days before vaccination. The receptor's source is a middle-aged man who received an inactivated influenza vaccine. The chain joins TRBV2 to TRBJ1-4; no definite D call. The CDR3 DNA follows: TGTGCCAGCAGCATGGATGAAAAACTGTTTTTT. It translates to CASSMDEKLFF. Looking up the rest from reference TRBV2 and TRBJ1-4 gives the full variable domain: EPEVTQTPSHQVTQMGQEVILRCVPISNHLYFYWYRQILGQKVEFLVSFYNNEISEKSEIFDDQFSVERPDGSNFTLKIRSTKLEDSAMYFCASSMDEKLFFGSGTQLSVL.